This TCR beta chain comes out of a study of T cells in Graves' hyperthyroidism and ophthalmopathy. Study-wide results and limits: Blood held most thyroid clonotypes expanded above 0.001 frequency.

Blood was obtained at the first hyperthyroidism diagnosis, which preceded any ophthalmopathy symptoms. The V segment lost 4 bases and the J segment 3 bases; nucleotides outside the gene matches: 8. CDR3 size: 15 residues. Germline V gene data show CDR1 as SGHAT and CDR2 as FQNNGV. This clonotype was observed many times. Its specificity is unknown. Researchers took RNA transcripts and amplified the TCR beta CDR3 regions from them. Using the HTBI primer set, a first-round RT-PCR was run on the TCR CDR3. TCRdb processed the multiplex PCR reads anew with MiXCR; each CDR3 protein has one entry. There are roughly 170,000 distinct CDR3 sequences in the sample; about 9% occur only once, and about 20% lies in the top ten.

This clonotype was sampled from a woman aged 18-29 years with Graves' hyperthyroidism that later progressed to Graves' ophthalmopathy. Sequencing was done on a sample of blood. The chain employs TRBV11-2 and TRBJ1-2; TRBD1 agrees at 7 bases. Here the CDR3 DNA reads TGTGCCAGCAGCTCCCCAATTACAGGGGACTATGGCTACACCTTC. Translation: CASSSPITGDYGYTF.